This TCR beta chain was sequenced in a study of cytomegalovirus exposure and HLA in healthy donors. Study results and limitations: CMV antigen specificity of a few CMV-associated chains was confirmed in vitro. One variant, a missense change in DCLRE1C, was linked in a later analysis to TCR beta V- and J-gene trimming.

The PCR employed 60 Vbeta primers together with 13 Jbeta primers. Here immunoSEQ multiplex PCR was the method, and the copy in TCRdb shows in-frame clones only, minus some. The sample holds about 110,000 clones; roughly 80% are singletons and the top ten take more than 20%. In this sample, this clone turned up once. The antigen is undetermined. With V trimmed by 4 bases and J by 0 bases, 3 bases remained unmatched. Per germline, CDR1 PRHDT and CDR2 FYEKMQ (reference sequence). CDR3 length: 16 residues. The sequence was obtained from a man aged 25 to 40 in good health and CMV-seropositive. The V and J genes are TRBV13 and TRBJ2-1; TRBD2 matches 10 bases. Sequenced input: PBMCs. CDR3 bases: TGTGCCAGCAGCTCTGTAGCGGGGGGCTCCTACAATGAGCAGTTCTTC. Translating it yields CASSSVAGGSYNEQFF.